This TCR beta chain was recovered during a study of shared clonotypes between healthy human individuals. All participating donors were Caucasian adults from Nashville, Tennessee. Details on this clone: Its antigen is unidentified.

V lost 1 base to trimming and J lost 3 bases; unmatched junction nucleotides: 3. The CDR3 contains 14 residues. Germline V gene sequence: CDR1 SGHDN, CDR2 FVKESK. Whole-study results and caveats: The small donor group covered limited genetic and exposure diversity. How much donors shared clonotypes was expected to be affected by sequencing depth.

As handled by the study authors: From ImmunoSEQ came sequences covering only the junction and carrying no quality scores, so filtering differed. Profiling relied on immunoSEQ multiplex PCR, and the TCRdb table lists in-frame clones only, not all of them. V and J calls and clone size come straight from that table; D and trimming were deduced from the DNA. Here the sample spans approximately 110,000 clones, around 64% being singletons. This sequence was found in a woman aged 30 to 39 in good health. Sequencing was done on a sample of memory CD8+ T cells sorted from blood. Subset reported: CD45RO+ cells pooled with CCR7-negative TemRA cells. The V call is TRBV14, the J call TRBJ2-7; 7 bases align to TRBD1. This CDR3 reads CASSQVTGDYEQYF. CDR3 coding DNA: TGTGCCAGCAGCCAAGTAACAGGGGACTACGAGCAGTACTTC.